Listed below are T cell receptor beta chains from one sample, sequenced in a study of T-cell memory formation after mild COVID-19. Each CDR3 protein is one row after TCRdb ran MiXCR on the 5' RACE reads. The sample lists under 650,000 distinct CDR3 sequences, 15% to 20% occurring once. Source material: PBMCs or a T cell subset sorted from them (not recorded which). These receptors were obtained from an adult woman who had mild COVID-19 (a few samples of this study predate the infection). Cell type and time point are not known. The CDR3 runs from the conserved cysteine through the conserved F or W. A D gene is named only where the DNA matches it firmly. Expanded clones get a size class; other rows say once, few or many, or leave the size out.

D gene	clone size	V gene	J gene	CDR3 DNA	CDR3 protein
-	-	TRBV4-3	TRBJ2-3	TGCGCCAGCAGCCAAGCCGCCCCCGTCGAGGGTACAGATACGCAGTATTTT	CASSQAAPVEGTDTQYF
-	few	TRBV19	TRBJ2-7	TGTGCCAGTAGTCCCCGGGTGGGGAGTTCCTACGAGCAGTACTTC	CASSPRVGSSYEQYF
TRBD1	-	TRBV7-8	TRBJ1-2	TGTGCCAGCAGCTTAGCTTGGGACAGGGCCACCGGGGACTATGGCTACACCTTC	CASSLAWDRATGDYGYTF
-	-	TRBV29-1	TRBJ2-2	TGCAGCGTTCGGGGACCGAACACCGGGGAGCTGTTTTTT	CSVRGPNTGELFF
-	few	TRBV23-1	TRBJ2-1	TGCGCCAGCAGTCAATCCCTCTTCCATTCTCTTGCCGAGTTCTTC	CASSQSLFHSLAEFF
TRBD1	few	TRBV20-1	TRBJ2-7	TGCAGTGCTTCCGGACAGGGGGCTGGAGAACGGTACGAGCAGTACTTC	CSASGQGAGERYEQYF
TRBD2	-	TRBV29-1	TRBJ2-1	TGCAGCGTTGGCGCCCTAGCGGGGGTTGGGGATGAGCAGTTCTTC	CSVGALAGVGDEQFF
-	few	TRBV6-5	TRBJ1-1	TGTGCCAGCAGTTACTCGCAACCGAACACTGAAGCTTTCTTT	CASSYSQPNTEAFF
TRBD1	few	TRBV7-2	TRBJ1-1	TGTGCCAGCAGCTTAGGTTGGGACAGTAAGAACACTGAAGCTTTCTTT	CASSLGWDSKNTEAFF
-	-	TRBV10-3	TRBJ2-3	TGTGCCTCAGCTTTCGGAAGCACAGATACGCAGTATTTT	CASAFGSTDTQYF
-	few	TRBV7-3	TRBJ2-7	TGTGCCAGCAGCCTCACCGGGGGGCCGAACTACGAGCAGTACTTC	CASSLTGGPNYEQYF
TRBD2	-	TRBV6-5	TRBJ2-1	TGTGCCAGCAGTCCGACTAGCGGGTCTACCTACAATGAGCAGTTCTTC	CASSPTSGSTYNEQFF
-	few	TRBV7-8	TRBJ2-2	TGTGCCAGCAGCCCGACGGCGGGCACCGGGGAGCTGTTTTTT	CASSPTAGTGELFF
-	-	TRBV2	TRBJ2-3	TGTGCCAGCAGTGAGGAAGGGGGATACACAGATACGCAGTATTTT	CASSEEGGYTDTQYF
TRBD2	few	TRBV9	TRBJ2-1	TGTGCCAGCAGCCCGCGCCGGGGGACTAGCGCTGGGAATGAGCAGTTCTTC	CASSPRRGTSAGNEQFF
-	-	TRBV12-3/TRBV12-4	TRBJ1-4	TGTGCCAGCAGTTTGGGAATTAATGAAAAACTGTTTTTT	CASSLGINEKLFF
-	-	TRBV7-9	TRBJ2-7	TGTGCCAGCAGCTTAGGGGCCGTAGACTACGAGCAGTACTTC	CASSLGAVDYEQYF
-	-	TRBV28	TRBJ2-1	TGTGCCAGCAGTGTGACAGCCTCCTACAATGAGCAGTTCTTC	CASSVTASYNEQFF
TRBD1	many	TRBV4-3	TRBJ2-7	TGCGCCAGCAGCCAAGGGGACAGGGCGGGGGAGCAGTACTTC	CASSQGDRAGEQYF
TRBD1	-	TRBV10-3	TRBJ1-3	TGTGCCATCAGTGCCGCCGGGACAGAGACTGGAAACACCATATATTTT	CAISAAGTETGNTIYF
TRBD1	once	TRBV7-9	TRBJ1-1	TGTGCCAGCAGCTTAGAGACAGGGGGCAGTACTGAAGCTTTCTTT	CASSLETGGSTEAFF
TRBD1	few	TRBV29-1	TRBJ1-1	TGCAGCGCATCCGGGACAGGGAAAGTTAGGGCTTTCTTT	CSASGTGKVRAFF
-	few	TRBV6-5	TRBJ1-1	TGTGCCAGGGGTCCTTCGGACGCTGAAGCTTTCTTT	CARGPSDAEAFF
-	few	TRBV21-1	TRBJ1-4	TGTGCCAGCAGCAAAGTCCCGAGGAGACAGAACACCTCCCATAATGAAAAACTGTTTTTT	CASSKVPRRQNTSHNEKLFF
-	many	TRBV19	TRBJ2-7	TGTGCCAGTAGTATTTTGGGGCAGAGCTACGAGCAGTACTTC	CASSILGQSYEQYF
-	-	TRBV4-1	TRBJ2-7	TGCGCCAGCAGCCAAGATCTACAAATGTATTCCTACGAGCAGTACTTC	CASSQDLQMYSYEQYF
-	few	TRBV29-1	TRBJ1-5	TGCAGCGTTGATCGTGGGGACGGGCCCCAGCATTTT	CSVDRGDGPQHF
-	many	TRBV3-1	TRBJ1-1	TGTGCCAGCCGCGGTGGGGCTGAAGCTTTCTTT	CASRGGAEAFF
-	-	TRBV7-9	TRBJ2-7	TGTGCCAGCGCGGAGGTAACCTACGAGCAGTACTTC	CASAEVTYEQYF
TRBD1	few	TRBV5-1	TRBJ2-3	TGCGCCAGCAGCCTAGGACAGGCCCCAGATACGCAGTATTTT	CASSLGQAPDTQYF
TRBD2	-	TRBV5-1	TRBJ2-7	TGCGCCAGCAGCTTTAAGGCGGGGGCCTACGAGCAGTACTTC	CASSFKAGAYEQYF
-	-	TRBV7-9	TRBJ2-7	TGTGCCAGCAGCTTCCCGCCGGGACGGGAAGCCTACGAGCAGTACTTC	CASSFPPGREAYEQYF
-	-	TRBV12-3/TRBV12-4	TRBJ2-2	TGTGCCAGCAGCACGGCTGGGGAGCTGTTTTTT	CASSTAGELFF
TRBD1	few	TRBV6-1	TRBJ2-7	TGTGCCAGCAGTCCAAGATGGGACAGTCGCAACTACGAGCAGTACTTC	CASSPRWDSRNYEQYF
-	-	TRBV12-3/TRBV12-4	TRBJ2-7	TGTGCCAGCAGCCGCTCTCGGGGGGCCATTGGGTATGGCTACGAGCAGTACTTC	CASSRSRGAIGYGYEQYF
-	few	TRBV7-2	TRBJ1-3	TGTGCCAGCAGCGTGAGTGGCGGAAACACCATATATTTT	CASSVSGGNTIYF
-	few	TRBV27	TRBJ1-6	TGTGCCAGCAGTTTTAGTAATTCACCCCTCCACTTT	CASSFSNSPLHF
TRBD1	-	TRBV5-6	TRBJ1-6	TGTGCCAGCAGCTTGACGGGACAGGGGAATTCACCCCTCCACTTT	CASSLTGQGNSPLHF
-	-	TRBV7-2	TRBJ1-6	TGTGCCAGCAGCTCCTCGGGGACACGGGCACCCCTCCACTTT	CASSSSGTRAPLHF
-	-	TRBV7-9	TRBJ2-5	TGTGCCAGCAGCTCCGCCCCGGGGACCCAGTACTTC	CASSSAPGTQYF
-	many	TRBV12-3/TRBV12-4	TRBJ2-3	TGTGCCAGCAGTTTAGGGGAGGCAGATACGCAGTATTTT	CASSLGEADTQYF
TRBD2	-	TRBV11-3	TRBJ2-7	TGTGCCAGCAGCGCCCGACTAGCGGGAGACTCCCACGAGCAGTACTTC	CASSARLAGDSHEQYF
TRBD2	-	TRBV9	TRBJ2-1	TGTGCCAGCAGCGTAGCTACCGGGCGGGGGGCCACGAATGAGCAGTTCTTC	CASSVATGRGATNEQFF
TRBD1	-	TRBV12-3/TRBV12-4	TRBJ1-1	TGTGCCAGCAGTTCCCCAGGGGGCCAGGACACTGAAGCTTTCTTT	CASSSPGGQDTEAFF
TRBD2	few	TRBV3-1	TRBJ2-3	TGTGCCAGCAGCCCTCGCGGGAGGACACACACAGATACGCAGTATTTT	CASSPRGRTHTDTQYF
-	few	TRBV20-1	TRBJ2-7	TGCAGTGCTAGCCTCCCCACAGGGTCCTACGAGCAGTACTTC	CSASLPTGSYEQYF
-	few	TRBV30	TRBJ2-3	TGTGCCTGGAGTATTTTTACGGATACGCAGTATTTT	CAWSIFTDTQYF
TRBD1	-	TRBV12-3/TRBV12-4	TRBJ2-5	TGTGCCAGCAGTATCTCCTTCGGGACAGGCTTAGGGACCCAGTACTTC	CASSISFGTGLGTQYF
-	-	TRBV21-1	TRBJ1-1	TGTGCCAGCAGCAAAGTGGTGAAGGGGGCCCTAATGAACACTGAAGCTTTCTTT	CASSKVVKGALMNTEAFF
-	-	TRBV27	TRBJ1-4	TGTGCCAGCAGTTTAGCGGGGAGAAGTGGTGAAAAACTGTTTTTT	CASSLAGRSGEKLFF
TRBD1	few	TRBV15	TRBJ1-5	TGTGCCACCAGCAAACGGCGACAGGGAGCGCTTCAGCCCCAGCATTTT	CATSKRRQGALQPQHF
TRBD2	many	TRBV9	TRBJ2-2	TGTGCCAGCAGCCAACCGCGGGGGGCGGGGGAGACTACCGGGGAGCTGTTTTTT	CASSQPRGAGETTGELFF
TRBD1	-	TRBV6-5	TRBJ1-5	TGTGCCAGCAGTCCGGGACAGGTGAATCAGCCCCAGCATTTT	CASSPGQVNQPQHF
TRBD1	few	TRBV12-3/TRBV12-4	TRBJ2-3	TGTGCCAGCAGTTCCTTCGGGACAGGACACTGGGGTACGCAGTATTTT	CASSSFGTGHWGTQYF
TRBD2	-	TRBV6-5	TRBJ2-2	TGTGCCAGCAGAATAGCGGGGGGGCCGACCGGGGAGCTGTTTTTT	CASRIAGGPTGELFF